This passage covers 22 T cell receptor beta chains from one sample sequenced in a study of T cells in Graves' hyperthyroidism and ophthalmopathy. The investigators amplified TCR beta CDR3 regions from RNA transcripts. HTBI primers drove first-round RT-PCR of the TCR CDR3. Via MiXCR, TCRdb re-called the multiplex PCR reads, giving one row per CDR3 protein. The sample includes around 350,000 distinct CDR3 sequences, 15% to 20% of them seen just once. Sequencing was performed on blood. These receptors originate from a woman under 30 with Graves' hyperthyroidism.

The sample holds many counts of this clonotype. The gene calls are TRBV14 and TRBJ1-2; 8 nucleotides align to TRBD1. Germline values: CDR1 SGHDN, CDR2 FVKESK. V gave up 4 bases and J gave up 0 bases; unmatched junction bases: 7. This CDR3 comprises 16 residues. CDR3 sequence: CASSPYGTGPNYGYTF. In DNA, the CDR3 is TGTGCCAGCAGCCCCTATGGGACAGGCCCTAACTATGGCTACACCTTC.

This clonotype was counted at least ten times. This chain joins TRBV7-2 and TRBJ1-5; TRBD1 might be the D (6 bases). The germline V gene encodes CDR1 SGHTA and CDR2 FQGNSA. V lost 7 bases and J 9 bases, leaving 19 bases between the germline ends. The CDR3 loop spans 14 amino acids. The CDR3 region has the DNA TGTGCCAGCACCCTGAGTGTAGGGGGGGGGCCCCAGCATTTT. It translates to CASTLSVGGGPQHF.

This clonotype showed up many times. This rearrangement joins TRBV10-2 to TRBJ1-1; no firm D call. The V gene's germline CDR1 is WSHSY and CDR2 SAAADI. The length of the CDR3 is 12 residues. Trimming took off 6 bases at V and 1 base at J, with 6 bases between the two ends. The CDR3 loop is CASRATNTEAFF. As DNA, the CDR3 is TGCGCCAGCAGGGCGACGAACACTGAAGCTTTCTTT.

This clonotype was recorded at least ten times. This chain links TRBV6-2 or TRBV6-3 with TRBJ1-1; unclear D gene. The CDR3 has 13 amino acids. V lost 6 bases to trimming and J lost 1 base, with 9 bases between them. CDR1 and CDR2 (germline): MNHEY, SVGEGT. CDR3 sequence: CASSNPGNTEAFF. The CDR3 nucleotides read TGTGCCAGCAGCAACCCGGGGAACACTGAAGCTTTCTTT.

Many counts were recorded for this clonotype. The chain has TRBV20-1 and TRBJ2-5, with 8 bases that match TRBD1. There are 13 residues in the CDR3. Germline loops: CDR1 DFQATT, CDR2 SNEGSKA (reference sequence). The J segment lost 5 bases and the V segment lost 5 bases, leaving 7 bases of the junction unmatched. The CDR3 DNA reads as TGCAGTGCTGCTCCAGGGGGCCGGGAGACCCAGTACTTC. Encoded protein: CSAAPGGRETQYF.

This clonotype showed up just a few times. The genes are TRBV5-8 and TRBJ2-7; 9 nucleotides match TRBD1. The CDR3 has 14 amino acids. Germline V gene lookup returns CDR1 SGHTS and CDR2 YDEGEE. V was clipped by 1 base and J by 6 bases; unmatched bases: 5. In DNA, the CDR3 is TGTGCCAGCAGCTTGTTCGTGACAGGGGGCGAGCAGTACTTC. Encoded protein: CASSLFVTGGEQYF.

This clonotype was recorded at least ten times. The chain uses TRBV20-1 and TRBJ1-1; D might be TRBD1 (6 bases). Germline V gives CDR1 DFQATT, CDR2 SNEGSKA (reference sequence). Trimming stripped 3 bases from V and 1 base from J, with 15 bases between. This CDR3 is 15 amino acids long. CDR3 amino acids: CSARSYRVGNTEAFF. The CDR3 nucleotides read TGCAGTGCTAGGTCTTACAGGGTTGGGAACACTGAAGCTTTCTTT.

This clonotype was picked up many times. The J gene is TRBJ2-5, the V gene TRBV12-3 or TRBV12-4; the D gene is possibly TRBD1 (5 bases). CDR3 length: 15 amino acids. Trimming left V 6 bases short and J 2 bases short, with 16 bases between. In DNA, the CDR3 is TGTGCCAGCAGCCCAGGGATCGGGTTACAAGAGACCCAGTACTTC. Translating gives CASSPGIGLQETQYF.

This clonotype has at least ten counts. The CDR3 DNA sequence: TGTGCCAGCACTTTCCGCCGGGGAGACTCTGAAGCTTTCTTT. Translated, it gives CASTFRRGDSEAFF. This chain joins TRBV7-9 and TRBJ1-1; D gene uncertain. This CDR3 is 14 amino acids long. V was trimmed by 7 bases and J by 6 bases, leaving 18 bases between them. Germline V gives CDR1 SEHNR, CDR2 FQNEAQ (reference sequence).

This clonotype was detected only once. V is TRBV10-3 and J is TRBJ1-1, with D possibly being TRBD1 (6 bases). The CDR3 has 14 residues. Germline V lookup: CDR1 ENHRY, CDR2 SYGVKD. V lost 7 bases and J lost 3, with 15 bases in between. As DNA, the CDR3 is TGTGCCATCACTCCAGGGGAGGGATACACTGAAGCTTTCTTT. Protein product: CAITPGEGYTEAFF.

At least ten counts were recorded for this clonotype. This chain connects TRBV6-5 to TRBJ2-5, with D possibly being TRBD2 (6 bases). The CDR3 has 14 residues. V was cut by 2 bases and J by 5 bases, with 12 bases left in between. CDR1 is MNHEY and CDR2 is SVGAGI in the germline V gene. This chain's CDR3 is CASSYMSSEETQYF. In nucleotides, the CDR3 is TGTGCCAGCAGTTACATGTCTAGCGAGGAGACCCAGTACTTC.

The table lists this clonotype with many counts. This chain links TRBV20-1 with TRBJ2-7; D is uncertain. Germline V gene lookup returns CDR1 DFQATT and CDR2 SNEGSKA (reference sequence). The CDR3 spans 16 residues. Trimming removed 1 base at V and 0 bases at J, with 16 bases between. Written as DNA, the CDR3 is TGCAGTGCTAGAGTACTGGACGGTTTGAGCTCCTACGAGCAGTACTTC. The encoded protein is CSARVLDGLSSYEQYF.

This chain joins TRBV20-1 and TRBJ2-5, with TRBD2 matching over 7 bases. Germline V lookup: CDR1 DFQATT, CDR2 SNEGSKA (reference sequence). CDR3 length equals 12 residues. V shed 7 bases, J shed 5 bases, and the junction held 7 bases outside the gene matches. CDR3 sequence: CSVRPGGETQYF. The CDR3 DNA reads TGCAGTGTCCGACCCGGGGGGGAGACCCAGTACTTC.

This clonotype was counted at least ten times. V and J are TRBV4-1 and TRBJ1-3; tentative D call: TRBD1 (5 bases). Trimming cost V 8 bases and J 0 bases, with 11 bases left between them. Germline CDR1 is MGHRA and CDR2 is YSYEKL. The CDR3 is made up of 14 amino acids. The CDR3 coding sequence is TGCGCCAGCCGAGGGACCGCCTCTGGAAACACCATATATTTT. Translating it yields CASRGTASGNTIYF.

There are many counts of this clonotype. The chain links TRBV12-3 or TRBV12-4 to TRBJ1-1; D unresolved. Trimming took off 4 bases at V and 3 bases at J, with 9 bases between the two ends. The CDR3 runs to 13 residues. CDR3 loop: CASSWRWDTEAFF. DNA of the CDR3: TGTGCCAGCAGTTGGCGGTGGGACACTGAAGCTTTCTTT.

The V gene is TRBV4-1, the J gene TRBJ1-2; D is unresolved. This CDR3 contains 13 residues. The V end lost 0 bases, the J end lost 6 bases, and 8 bases lay between the germline ends. Germline assignment: CDR1 MGHRA and CDR2 YSYEKL. The CDR3 loop is CASSQDPTDGYTF. CDR3 DNA: TGCGCCAGCAGCCAAGACCCAACGGATGGCTACACCTTC.

V and J are TRBV7-6 and TRBJ2-7, with TRBD1 matching 9 bases. There are 15 residues in the CDR3. Per the germline V gene, CDR1 is SGHVS and CDR2 is FNYEAQ. V dropped 5 bases and J dropped 0; count of bases not matched to a gene: 5. The CDR3 sequence: CASSLDRGISYEQYF. As DNA, the CDR3 is TGTGCCAGCAGCCTAGACAGGGGGATCTCCTACGAGCAGTACTTC.

This clonotype was seen ten or more times. This may come from a read error, since a much larger clone is one base off. The chain is built from TRBV28 and TRBJ2-7; TRBD1 might be the D (8 bases). The CDR3 sequence is 13 residues long. In germline, CDR1 is MDHEN, CDR2 SYDVKM. Between the trimmed V and J ends, which lost 8 bases and 2 bases, there was a span of 13 bases. CDR3 DNA sequence: TGTGCCAGCGCACAGGGGGGGACCTACGAGCAGTACTTC. Its protein product is CASAQGGTYEQYF.

A note on this clonotype: This clone may be a read error of a much larger clone one base away. No conserved phenylalanine or tryptophan ends this CDR3, so it is likely a read error. This chain connects TRBV18 to TRBJ1-2, with D possibly being TRBD1 (5 bases). In germline, CDR1 is KGHSH, CDR2 LQKENI. Trimming pared 0 bases from V and 0 bases from J, leaving 8 bases between. The CDR3 has 15 amino acids. CDR3 DNA sequence: TGTGCCAGCTCACCACCTGGGGCGGCTAACTATGGCTACACCCTC. Its protein product is CASSPPGAANYGYTL.

The rearrangement uses TRBV5-1 and TRBJ2-5, with D maybe TRBD2 (6 bases). Trimming took off 5 bases at V and 10 bases at J, with 18 bases between the two ends. CDR3 length: 13 residues. Germline CDR1 SGHRS, CDR2 YFSETQ. The CDR3 loop is CASRRLVEEDQYF. The CDR3 coding sequence is TGCGCCAGCAGGAGACTAGTTGAGGAGGACCAGTACTTC.

On this clonotype: Possible read error: a much larger clone is one base away. V gene TRBV30 combines with J gene TRBJ2-7, with 10 bases aligning to TRBD1. The CDR3 runs 14 residues. V shed 0 bases and J 2 bases; nucleotides not matched to a gene: 1. In germline, CDR1 is GTSNPN, CDR2 SVGIG (reference sequence). The CDR3 bases are TGTGCCTGGAGTGTAGGACAGGGGGCCTACGAGCAGTACTTC. Amino acids: CAWSVGQGAYEQYF.

As to this clonotype: Being one base from a much bigger clone, this may be a read error. The V call is TRBV7-9, the J call TRBJ1-1; a weak D match, TRBD1 (5 bases). The CDR3 totals 12 residues. Looked up from germline, CDR1 is SEHNR and CDR2 is FQNEAQ (reference sequence). CDR3 nucleotide sequence: TGTGCCTGCAGCTTAGGGGCCGACCAGGCTTTCTTT. Translating it yields CACSLGADQAFF. Full variable domain (missing parts from reference TRBV7-9 and TRBJ1-1): DTGVSQNPRHKITKRGQNVTFRCDPISEHNRLYWYRQTLGQGPEFLTYFQNEAQLEKSRLLSDRFSAERPKGSFSTLEIQRTEQGDSAMYLCACSLGADQAFFGQGTRLTVV.